The next 8 T cell receptor beta chains were all read from a single sample in a study of PD-L1 blockade in urothelial cancer. This table comes from immunoSEQ multiplex PCR, and its TCRdb copy is limited to in-frame clones, with some not included. The repertoire consists of fewer than 50,000 clones, with around 80% occurring once and the leading ten covering more than 3%. The time point denotes: pretreatment peripheral blood. The source material was PBMCs, sampled around atezolizumab (anti-PD-L1) treatment. All receptors come from a man between 65 and 85 years old with urothelial cancer.

This chain uses TRBV7-9 with TRBJ2-2, with 14 bases aligning to TRBD2. Trimming at V came to 1 base and at J to 9 bases, leaving 10 bases not matched to a gene. This CDR3 comprises 18 residues. Looked up from germline, CDR1 is SEHNR and CDR2 is FQNEAQ (reference sequence). CDR3 protein: CASSLETSGGVILRELFF. The DNA for the CDR3 is TGTGCCAGCAGCTTAGAGACTAGCGGGGGGGTAATCCTCCGGGAGCTGTTTTTT.

The rearrangement links TRBV5-1 to TRBJ2-1, with 11 bases aligning to TRBD1. Germline V gives CDR1 SGHRS, CDR2 YFSETQ. This CDR3 is 14 amino acids long. With 6 bases clipped from V and 4 bases from J, the junction kept 3 bases outside the gene matches. CDR3 coding DNA: TGCGCCAGCATGGGGACAGGGGGGTACAATGAGCAGTTCTTC. Translated: CASMGTGGYNEQFF.

The J gene is TRBJ1-4, the V gene TRBV27; TRBD1 matches at 8 bases. This CDR3 is 17 amino acids long. J was trimmed by 0 bases and V by 5 bases; bases with no gene match: 8. Per germline, CDR1 MNHEY and CDR2 SMNVEV (reference sequence). The CDR3 spells CASSPRRTGPTNEKLFF. DNA for the CDR3: TGTGCCAGCAGTCCTCGGAGGACAGGGCCAACTAATGAAAAACTGTTTTTT.

The rearrangement links TRBV29-1 to TRBJ2-7; 9 nucleotides align to TRBD1. V lost 6 bases to trimming and J lost 7 bases; unmatched junction nucleotides: 10. Germline V gene data show CDR1 as SQVTM and CDR2 as ANQGSEA. CDR3 length equals 13 residues. CDR3 bases: TGCAGCGTCGGGACAGGGAGAGTGAGGGAGCAGTACTTC. Residues: CSVGTGRVREQYF.

The chain joins TRBV6-6 to TRBJ2-7, with TRBD2 matching 8 bases. Germline CDR1 and CDR2: MNHNY and SVGAGI (reference sequence). The CDR3 covers 13 residues. The J segment lost 3 bases and the V segment lost 5 bases, leaving 3 bases of the junction unmatched. CDR3 protein: CASSASGSYEQYF. CDR3 bases: TGTGCCAGCAGTGCCAGCGGGAGCTACGAGCAGTACTTC.

V gene TRBV2 combines with J gene TRBJ1-1, with 7 bases that match TRBD1. The CDR3 covers 12 residues. Germline trimming cut 6 bases from V and 10 bases from J; bases unmatched to any gene: 8. Germline loops: CDR1 SNHLY, CDR2 FYNNEI. The CDR3 bases are TGTGCCAGCAGCTGGACAGGAAGCTCAGCTTTCTTT. Protein product: CASSWTGSSAFF.

The CDR3 is CASSQDFSGRGEKLFF. The CDR3 region has the DNA TGCGCCAGCAGCCAAGATTTTTCCGGGCGAGGGGAAAAACTGTTTTTT. The chain combines TRBV4-3 with TRBJ1-4, with D hard to call. The CDR3 consists of 16 residues. CDR1 LGHNA and CDR2 YSLEER come from the germline V gene. V was trimmed by 0 bases and J by 8 bases, leaving 16 bases between them.

CDR3 sequence (DNA): TGTGCCAGTAGCAACACCCGATCGGGACTAGCGGGGGTAGAGCAGTTCTTC. Its translation: CASSNTRSGLAGVEQFF. This chain uses TRBV19 with TRBJ2-1, with 14 nucleotides matching TRBD2. The CDR3 sequence is 17 residues long. V was clipped by 6 bases and J by 10 bases; unmatched bases: 14. CDR1 is LNHDA, CDR2 SQIVND, per germline (reference sequence). Together with reference TRBV19 and TRBJ2-1, the CDR3 gives the full variable domain: DGGITQSPKYLFRKEGQNVTLSCEQNLNHDAMYWYRQDPGQGLRLIYYSQIVNDFQKGDIAEGYSVSREKKESFPLTVTSAQKNPTAFYLCASSNTRSGLAGVEQFFGPGTRLTVL.